A single sample is the source of the 10 T cell receptor beta chains below, sequenced in a study of T cell repertoires in cytomegalovirus infection. Their antigens are not known. TCRdb ran MiXCR on the reads and lists one entry per CDR3 protein. The repertoire holds about 360,000 distinct CDR3 sequences, with nearly 35% as singletons. The specimen comprised cultured PBMCs, sampled from culture after CMV antigen stimulation. The receptor set was obtained from a human donor in good health (CMV status not recorded). Some clones in this sample may be carry-over from other donors' samples.

The chain uses TRBV18 and TRBJ1-1, with D uncertain. This CDR3 is 15 amino acids long. Germline loops: CDR1 KGHSH, CDR2 LQKENI. V was clipped by 3 bases and J by 3 bases, with 14 bases between them. The CDR3 DNA is TGTGCCAGCTCACCGGGCCCTCAGACACACACTGAAGCTTTCTTT. Its translation: CASSPGPQTHTEAFF.

V and J are TRBV6-2 or TRBV6-3 and TRBJ1-5; D is possibly TRBD1 (6 bases). Trimming shortened V by 6 bases and J by 7 bases, and 13 bases separated the two germline ends. The CDR3 has 13 amino acids. Germline assignment: CDR1 MNHEY and CDR2 SVGEGT. The CDR3 nucleotides read TGTGCCAGCAGACAGGGTCTAGGGCAGCCCCAGCATTTT. Protein product: CASRQGLGQPQHF.

This clonotype was detected a few times. V usage is TRBV28 and J usage is TRBJ2-2; possibly TRBD1 for D (6 bases). This CDR3 has 15 amino acids. Trimming stripped 7 bases from V and 7 bases from J, with 19 bases between. CDR1 is MDHEN and CDR2 is SYDVKM in the germline V gene. CDR3 sequence: CASTSAGTRGGELFF. CDR3 coding DNA: TGTGCCAGCACCTCCGCCGGGACACGAGGCGGGGAGCTGTTTTTT.

V is TRBV7-2 and J is TRBJ1-3; D is possibly TRBD1 (6 bases). Germline V gene sequence: CDR1 SGHTA, CDR2 FQGNSA. V was shortened by 4 bases and J by 0 bases, with 13 bases between the two germline ends. This CDR3 contains 16 residues. The CDR3 is CASSSRGGFSGNTIYF. The CDR3 region has the DNA TGTGCCAGCAGCTCCCGGGGGGGCTTCTCTGGAAACACCATATATTTT.

This chain links TRBV10-3 with TRBJ2-1, with 8 bases identical to TRBD1. The germline V gene encodes CDR1 ENHRY and CDR2 SYGVKD. This CDR3 comprises 15 residues. The V and J ends lost 6 bases and 5 bases, in that order; junction bases with no gene match: 9. In DNA, the CDR3 is TGTGCCATCAGGGACAGGGCCCGGATTGACAATGAGCAGTTCTTC. Translation: CAIRDRARIDNEQFF.

The CDR3 is CASSSSTLRRSNTGELFF. The CDR3 DNA reads TGTGCCAGCAGCTCTAGTACCTTGCGACGGTCGAACACCGGGGAGCTGTTTTTT. This chain links TRBV7-2 with TRBJ2-2; D unresolved. CDR3 length: 18 amino acids. V was shortened by 4 bases and J by 0 bases, with 18 bases between the two germline ends. Germline loops: CDR1 SGHTA, CDR2 FQGNSA.

The chain combines TRBV11-3 with TRBJ2-3; D ambiguous. V was clipped by 3 bases and J by 0 bases, with 10 bases between them. The CDR3 loop spans 15 amino acids. Germline V gives CDR1 SGHNT, CDR2 YENEEA. The CDR3 loop is CASSLYPSSTDTQYF. In nucleotides, the CDR3 is TGTGCCAGCAGCTTGTACCCGTCTAGCACAGATACGCAGTATTTT.

Ten or more counts support this clonotype. The rearrangement uses TRBV6-6 and TRBJ1-2, with 8 nucleotides matching TRBD1. Germline trimming cut 5 bases from V and 0 bases from J; bases unmatched to any gene: 11. There are 17 residues in the CDR3. CDR1 and CDR2 from the germline V gene are MNHNY and SVGAGI (reference sequence). The CDR3 here is CASSLLGRGQANYGYTF. The DNA for the CDR3 is TGTGCCAGCAGTCTCCTGGGGAGGGGACAGGCTAACTATGGCTACACCTTC.

This clonotype was observed a handful of times. The chain couples TRBV4-3 to TRBJ2-3; TRBD1 might be the D (7 bases). V was clipped by 0 bases and J by 4 bases, with 11 bases between them. The CDR3 sequence is 15 residues long. The germline CDR1 and CDR2 sequences are LGHNA and YSLEER. CDR3 sequence: CASSQDGRGADTQYF. Written as DNA, the CDR3 is TGCGCCAGCAGCCAAGATGGCAGGGGGGCAGATACGCAGTATTTT.

The CDR3 coding sequence is TGTGCCAGCAGCTCCATTTGGACCACGGAAGGGCATGAGCAGTTCTTC. Its translation: CASSSIWTTEGHEQFF. The chain combines TRBV7-2 with TRBJ2-1; D remains ambiguous. There are 16 residues in the CDR3. Germline V gene data show CDR1 as SGHTA and CDR2 as FQGNSA. The germline V and J ends were trimmed by 4 bases and 8 bases, with 21 bases remaining between them.